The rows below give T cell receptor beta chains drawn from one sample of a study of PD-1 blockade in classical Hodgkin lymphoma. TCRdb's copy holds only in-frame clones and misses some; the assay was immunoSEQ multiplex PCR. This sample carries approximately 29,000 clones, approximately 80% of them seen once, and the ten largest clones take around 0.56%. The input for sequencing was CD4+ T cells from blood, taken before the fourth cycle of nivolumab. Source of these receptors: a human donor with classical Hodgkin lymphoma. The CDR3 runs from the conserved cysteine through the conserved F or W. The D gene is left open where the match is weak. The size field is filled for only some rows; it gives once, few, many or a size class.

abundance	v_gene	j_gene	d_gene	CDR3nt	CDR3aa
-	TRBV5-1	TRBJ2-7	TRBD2	TGCGCCAGCAGCTTGGGTGCTGCGGTAGCGGGAGCCTACGAGCAGTACTTC	CASSLGAAVAGAYEQYF
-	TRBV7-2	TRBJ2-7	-	TGTGCCAGCAGCTTAGGAGACTTCTACGAGCAGTACTTC	CASSLGDFYEQYF
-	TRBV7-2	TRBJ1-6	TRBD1	TGTGCCAGCAAACGGACAGGGTTGAATTCACCCCTCCACTTT	CASKRTGLNSPLHF
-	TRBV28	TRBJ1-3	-	TGTGCCAGCAGTACAGCTGACAGGCTGGGCACCATATATTTT	CASSTADRLGTIYF
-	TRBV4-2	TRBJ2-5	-	TGTGCCAGCAGCCAAGGTGGGACCCAAGAGACCCAGTACTTC	CASSQGGTQETQYF
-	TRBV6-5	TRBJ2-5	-	TGTGCCAGCAGTTACTCCGGGTCGGTGTCGGCCCAGTACTTC	CASSYSGSVSAQYF
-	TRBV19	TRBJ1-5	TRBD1	TGTGCCAGTAGCCAAGGACAGGGTTATCAGCCCCAGCATTTT	CASSQGQGYQPQHF
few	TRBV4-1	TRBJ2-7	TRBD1	TGCGCCAGCAGCCAAGAAGGGACAGGGGGATACGAGCAGTACTTC	CASSQEGTGGYEQYF
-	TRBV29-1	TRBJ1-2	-	TGCAGCGTCGCCCGGACAGCCGCGAACTATGGCTACACCTTC	CSVARTAANYGYTF
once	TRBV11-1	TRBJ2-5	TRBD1	TGTGCCAGCAGCACAGGGACAGTCCAAGAGACCCAGTACTTC	CASSTGTVQETQYF
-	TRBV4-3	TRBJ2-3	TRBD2	TGCGCCAGCAGCCAGGCAGCGGGAGTGGGCGGTGGTACGCAGTATTTT	CASSQAAGVGGGTQYF
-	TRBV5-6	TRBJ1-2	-	TGTGCCAGCAGCTTCGGGTTGGGCTACACCTTC	CASSFGLGYTF
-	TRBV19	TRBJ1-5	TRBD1	TGTGCCAGTAGTATAATTGGGACAGGGGGTAATCAGCCCCAGCATTTT	CASSIIGTGGNQPQHF
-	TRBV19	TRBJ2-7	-	TGTGCCAGTAGTAACCCCTGGGGGGCCCGGTACGAGCAGTACTTC	CASSNPWGARYEQYF
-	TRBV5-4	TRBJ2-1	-	TGTGCCAGCAGCTTGGCCGGAGGTGCGGAAAGCTCCTACAATGAGCAGTTCTTC	CASSLAGGAESSYNEQFF
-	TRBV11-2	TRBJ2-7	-	TGTGCCAGCAGCCCGTCCCACCTCTCCTACGAGCAGTACTTC	CASSPSHLSYEQYF
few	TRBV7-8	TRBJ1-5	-	TGTGCCAGCAGCTGGGGGAGTGATCAGCCCCAGCATTTT	CASSWGSDQPQHF
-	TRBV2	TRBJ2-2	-	TGTGCCAGCAGTGCCCACTTGGAGGGATGGCCCAACACCGGGGAGCTGTTTTTT	CASSAHLEGWPNTGELFF
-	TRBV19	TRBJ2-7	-	TGTGCCAGTAGTATCCATGGGCGGGGGCTCTACGAGCAGTACTTC	CASSIHGRGLYEQYF
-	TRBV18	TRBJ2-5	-	TGTGCCAGCTCCCGTTTGGGGGGCCAAGAGACCCAGTACTTC	CASSRLGGQETQYF
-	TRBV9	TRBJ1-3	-	TGTGCCAGCAGCGTATCCCCTCGGGACACCATATATTTT	CASSVSPRDTIYF
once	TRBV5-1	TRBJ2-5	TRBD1	TGCGCCAGCAGCGAGGGACAGCCCCAAGAGACCCAGTACTTC	CASSEGQPQETQYF
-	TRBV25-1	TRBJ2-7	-	TGTGCCAGCAGTGAATGGCACAGCAGCGACGAGCAGTACTTC	CASSEWHSSDEQYF
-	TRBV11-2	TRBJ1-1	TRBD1	TGTGCCAGCTCAGACAGGGAGGGGACTGAAGCTTTCTTT	CASSDREGTEAFF
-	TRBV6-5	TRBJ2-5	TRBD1	TGTGCCAGCAGACGGACAGGGGGCCGGTTTGAGACCCAGTACTTC	CASRRTGGRFETQYF
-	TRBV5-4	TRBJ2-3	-	TGTGCCAGCAGCCCAGGACTAGGGGGGATAGATACGCAGTATTTT	CASSPGLGGIDTQYF
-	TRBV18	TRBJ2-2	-	TGTGCCAGCTCACCACCTAGCACCGGGGAGCTGTTTTTT	CASSPPSTGELFF
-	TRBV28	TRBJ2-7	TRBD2	TGTGCCAGCAGTTCCCGCGTGGGGGTGAAAGCGGGAGTCGAGCAGTACTTC	CASSSRVGVKAGVEQYF
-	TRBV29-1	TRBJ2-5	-	TGCAGCGTTGTTGTGGTCGGGATTCGAGAGACCCAGTACTTC	CSVVVVGIRETQYF
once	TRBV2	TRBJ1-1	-	TGTGCCAGCAGCGACGAGATGAACACTGAAGCTTTCTTT	CASSDEMNTEAFF
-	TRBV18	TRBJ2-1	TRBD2	TGTGCCAGCCATACTAGCGGGGGAGGCGGTGAGCAGTTCTTC	CASHTSGGGGEQFF
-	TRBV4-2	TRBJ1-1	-	TGTGCCAGCAGCCAACCGGACTGGAACACTGAAGCTTTCTTT	CASSQPDWNTEAFF
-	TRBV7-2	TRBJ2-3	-	TGTGCCAGCAGCTTAGTTGGGGGTTCGGATACGCAGTATTTT	CASSLVGGSDTQYF
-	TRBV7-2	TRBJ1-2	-	TGTGCCAGCAGACGGGACACCGTGATGGAGGGCTACACCTTC	CASRRDTVMEGYTF
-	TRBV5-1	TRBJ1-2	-	TGCGCCAGCAGCTTCGTAACTCCCGGGCGGAACTATGGCTACACCTTC	CASSFVTPGRNYGYTF
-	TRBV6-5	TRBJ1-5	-	TGTGCCAGCAGTTACGGCAGGGAGAGGCCTAATCAGCCCCAGCATTTT	CASSYGRERPNQPQHF
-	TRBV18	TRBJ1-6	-	TGTGCCAGCTCACCCCCCCGGGGGGGCCGATTAACCCTCCACTTT	CASSPPRGGRLTLHF
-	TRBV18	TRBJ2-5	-	TGTGCCAGCTCACCGGGTCTACTTGGGGGAGAGACCCAGTACTTC	CASSPGLLGGETQYF
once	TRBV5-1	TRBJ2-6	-	TGCGCCAGCAGCTTGGAGCGGGCCCATCGGAGGTCTGGGGCCAACGTCCTGACTTTC	CASSLERAHRRSGANVLTF
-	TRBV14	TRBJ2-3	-	TGTGCCAGCAGCCAAGAGAGCACAGATGGTACGCAGTATTTT	CASSQESTDGTQYF
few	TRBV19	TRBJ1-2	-	TGTGCCAGTAGTCAGGATAACTATGGCTACACCTTC	CASSQDNYGYTF
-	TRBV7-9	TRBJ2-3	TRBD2	TGTGCCAGCAGCAGTAGCGGGGGCACAGATACGCAGTATTTT	CASSSSGGTDTQYF
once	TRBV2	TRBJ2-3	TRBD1	TGTGCCAGTAAGGGACAGGGTGGGAATACGCAGTATTTT	CASKGQGGNTQYF
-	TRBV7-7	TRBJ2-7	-	TGTGCCAGCAGCTTAGAAGCAGGGCTCGAGCAGTACTTC	CASSLEAGLEQYF
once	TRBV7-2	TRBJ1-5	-	TGTGCCAGCAGCCCGGGAAACCTCGCTCAGCCCCAGCATTTT	CASSPGNLAQPQHF
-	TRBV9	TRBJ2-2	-	TGTGCCAGCAGTAGAGTCGAGGAGTCCGGGGAGCTGTTTTTT	CASSRVEESGELFF
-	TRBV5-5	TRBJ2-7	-	TGTGCCAGCAGCTTGGAACTCGGTACAGCCTACGAGCAGTACTTC	CASSLELGTAYEQYF
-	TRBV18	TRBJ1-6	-	TGTGCCAGCTCACCAGTGGCCTATAATTCACCCCTCCACTTT	CASSPVAYNSPLHF
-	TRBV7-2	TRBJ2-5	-	TGTGCCAGCAGCTTAACATACACCCAAGAGACCCAGTACTTC	CASSLTYTQETQYF
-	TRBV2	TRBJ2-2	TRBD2	TGTGCCAGCAGGGGAGGGACTAGCGGGACCGGGGAGCTGTTTTTT	CASRGGTSGTGELFF
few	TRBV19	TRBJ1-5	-	TGTGCCAGTACGCGGGGTTGGGGCAATCAGCCCCAGCATTTT	CASTRGWGNQPQHF
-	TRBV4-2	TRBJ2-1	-	TGTGCCAGCAGCCCTGAAGGTCTCCACAATGAGCAGTTCTTC	CASSPEGLHNEQFF
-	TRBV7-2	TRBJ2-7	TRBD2	TGTGCCAGCAGGCAAGGGACTAGCGGGAACTACGAGCAGTACTTC	CASRQGTSGNYEQYF
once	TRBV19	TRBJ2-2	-	TGTGCCAGTAGGAAGGGCGTTGGAGGGAACACCGGGGAGCTGTTTTTT	CASRKGVGGNTGELFF
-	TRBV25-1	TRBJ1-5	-	TGTGCCAGCAGTTTGGCAGGGGGCAATCAGCCCCAGCATTTT	CASSLAGGNQPQHF
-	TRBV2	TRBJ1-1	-	TGTGCCAGCGGGGGGGGGACTGAAGCTTTCTTT	CASGGGTEAFF
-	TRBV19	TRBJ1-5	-	TGTGCCAGTAGTGTAAGATCTAGGGCACAGCCCCAGCATTTT	CASSVRSRAQPQHF
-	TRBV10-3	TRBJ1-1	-	TGTGCCATCACCGTTACAGAAAGGGGGGGGAGAATCTTT	CAITVTERGGRIF